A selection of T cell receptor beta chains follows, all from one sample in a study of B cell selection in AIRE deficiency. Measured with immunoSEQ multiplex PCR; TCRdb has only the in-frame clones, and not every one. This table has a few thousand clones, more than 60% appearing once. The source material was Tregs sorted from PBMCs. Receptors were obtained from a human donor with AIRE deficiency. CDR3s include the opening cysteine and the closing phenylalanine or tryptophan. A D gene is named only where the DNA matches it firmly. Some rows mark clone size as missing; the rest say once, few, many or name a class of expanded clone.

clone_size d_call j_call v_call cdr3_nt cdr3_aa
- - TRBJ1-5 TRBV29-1 TGCAGCGTCCTGATTGAGTCGATTAGCGGGAGCAATCAGCCCCAGCATTTT CSVLIESISGSNQPQHF
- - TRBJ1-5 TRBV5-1 TGCGCCAGCAGCTTGGCAGGCGGTGGAAATCAGCCCCAGCATTTT CASSLAGGGNQPQHF
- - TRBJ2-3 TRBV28 TGTGCCAGCCAGGTTTCCACAGATACGCAGTATTTT CASQVSTDTQYF
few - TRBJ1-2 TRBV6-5 TGTGCCAGCAGAGCACCTGGGGGGTATCCTGGCTACACCTTC CASRAPGGYPGYTF
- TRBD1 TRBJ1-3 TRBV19 TGTGCCAGTAGTACCCACGGGACAGCTGGAAACACCATATATTTT CASSTHGTAGNTIYF
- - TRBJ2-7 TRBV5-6 TGTGCCAGCAGCTTTCGGGGGGCCACTTACGAGCAGTACTTC CASSFRGATYEQYF
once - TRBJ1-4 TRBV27 TGTGCCAGCAGTTTATATATGACTAATGAAAAACTGTTTTTT CASSLYMTNEKLFF
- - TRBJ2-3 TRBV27 TGTGCCAGCAGTTGGGGCGGGGACACAGATACGCAGTATTTT CASSWGGDTDTQYF
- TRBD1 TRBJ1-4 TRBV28 TGTGCCAGCAGTTCACTGACAGGGGGGAGCGAAAAACTGTTTTTT CASSSLTGGSEKLFF
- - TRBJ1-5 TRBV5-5 TGTGCCAGCTCATACGAGCTCCCGTATAGCAATCAGCCCCAGCATTTT CASSYELPYSNQPQHF
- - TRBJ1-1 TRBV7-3 TGTGCCAGCAGCCATGGCCGGGCTTCGGAAGCTTTCTTT CASSHGRASEAFF
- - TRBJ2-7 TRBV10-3 TGTGCCATCAGTCCATCGGAGGGCTCCTACGAGCAGTACTTC CAISPSEGSYEQYF
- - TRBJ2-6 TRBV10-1 TGCGCCAGCAGCCACGGGACATCCGGGGCCAACGTCCTGACTTTC CASSHGTSGANVLTF
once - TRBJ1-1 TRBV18 TGTGCCAGCTCATATCGGCGGGACACTGAAGCTTTCTTT CASSYRRDTEAFF
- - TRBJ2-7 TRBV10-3 TGTGCCATCAGTGAAGGAGGCCCGGGACTGATGTCCTACGAGCAGTACTTC CAISEGGPGLMSYEQYF
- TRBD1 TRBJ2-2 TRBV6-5 TGTGCCAGCAGACAGGGGGCGAACACCGGGGAGCTGTTTTTT CASRQGANTGELFF
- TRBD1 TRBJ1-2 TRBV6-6 TGTGCCAGCAGTATCAACACCGGGACAGTATTGGGAGGCTACACCTTC CASSINTGTVLGGYTF
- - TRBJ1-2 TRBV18 TGTGCCAGCTCCTGGCGAGGTGTCTATGGCTACACCTTC CASSWRGVYGYTF
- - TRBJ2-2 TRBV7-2 TGTGCCAGCAGCAATAGGACATCCGGGGAGCTGTTTTTT CASSNRTSGELFF
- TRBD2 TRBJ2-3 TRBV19 TGTGCCAGTAGTATGGGACTAGCGGGAGGGCATGATACGCAGTATTTT CASSMGLAGGHDTQYF
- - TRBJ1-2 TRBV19 TGTGCCAGTCGACCCCTGGGAACGGGTAGCTATGGCTACACCTTC CASRPLGTGSYGYTF
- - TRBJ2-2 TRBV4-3 TGCGCCAGCAGCCAGGGTGACCCGTGGAAGCTGTTTTTT CASSQGDPWKLFF
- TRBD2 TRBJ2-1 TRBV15 TGTGCCACCAGCCGAGATGGTAGCGGGGATTACAATGAGCAGTTCTTC CATSRDGSGDYNEQFF
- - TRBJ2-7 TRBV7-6 TGTGCCAGCAGCTTAAGAGGGTTCGGCGAGCAGTACTTC CASSLRGFGEQYF
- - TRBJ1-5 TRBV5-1 TGCGCCAGCAGCGAAAGAGGAGGGGATAGTCAGCCCCAGCATTTT CASSERGGDSQPQHF
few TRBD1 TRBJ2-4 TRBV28 TGTGCCAGCACCCCAGGGGGATTTGGCAAAAACATTCAGTACTTC CASTPGGFGKNIQYF
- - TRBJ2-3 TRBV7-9 TGTGCCAGCAGCTCGCTCTGGGCGGCAGATACGCAGTATTTT CASSSLWAADTQYF
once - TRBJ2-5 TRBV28 TGTGCCAGCACCGGGCAACAGGGGACCCAGTACTTC CASTGQQGTQYF
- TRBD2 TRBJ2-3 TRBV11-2 TGTGCCAGCAGCGTTGGGACTAGCGGGAGTAGAGGCACAGATACGCAGTATTTT CASSVGTSGSRGTDTQYF
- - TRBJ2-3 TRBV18 TGTGCCAGCTCACGAAGGGATACGCAGTATTTT CASSRRDTQYF
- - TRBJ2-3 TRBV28 TGTGCCACGTTAGTCGGCACAGATACGCAGTATTTT CATLVGTDTQYF
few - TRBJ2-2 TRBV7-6 TGTGCCAGCAGCTTAGGCCGTTACACCGGGGAGCTGTTTTTT CASSLGRYTGELFF
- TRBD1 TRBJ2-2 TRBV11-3 TGTGCCAGCAGCTTCGTACAGGGGGCGAGCGGGGAGCTGTTTTTT CASSFVQGASGELFF
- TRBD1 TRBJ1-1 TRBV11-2 TGTGCCAGCAGCCTGCAGGGGGCGGCTGGAACTGAAGCTTTCTTT CASSLQGAAGTEAFF
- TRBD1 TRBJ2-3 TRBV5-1 TGCGCCAGCAGCTTGAGGGGGCTTGACACAGATACGCAGTATTTT CASSLRGLDTDTQYF
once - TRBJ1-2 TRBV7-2 TGTGCCAGCAGCTCTGGTCTGGGTCGGTTTAATGGCTACACCTTC CASSSGLGRFNGYTF
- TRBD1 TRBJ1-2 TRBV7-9 TGTGCCAGCAGCTTGGGACAGGGCTACACCTTC CASSLGQGYTF
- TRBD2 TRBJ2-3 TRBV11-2 TGTGCCAGCAGCTTAAGGGCTAGCGGGGGAGATACGCAGTATTTT CASSLRASGGDTQYF
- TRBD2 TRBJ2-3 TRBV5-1 TGCGCCAGCAGCACCCTCCCAGCGGGAGCGACAGATACGCAGTATTTT CASSTLPAGATDTQYF
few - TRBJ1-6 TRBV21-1 TGTGCCAGCCCGGCGCGACGGGATAATTCACCCCTCCACTTT CASPARRDNSPLHF
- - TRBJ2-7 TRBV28 TGTGCCAGCAGTTCCGGAAGGTGGGTAGCGCCAACCTACGAGCAGTACTTC CASSSGRWVAPTYEQYF
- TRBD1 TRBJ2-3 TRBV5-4 TGTGCCAGCAGCTTGGTTGGACAGGGGTCAGATACGCAGTATTTT CASSLVGQGSDTQYF
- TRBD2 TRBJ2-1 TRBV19 TGTGCCAGTATGGTCGGGAGGACCTACAATGAGCAGTTCTTC CASMVGRTYNEQFF
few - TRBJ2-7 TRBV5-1 TGCGCCAGCAGCTTGGCAGGATCACGGCTCGAGCAGTACTTC CASSLAGSRLEQYF
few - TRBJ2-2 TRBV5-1 TGCGCCAGCAGCCAAAACACCGGGGAGCTGTTTTTT CASSQNTGELFF
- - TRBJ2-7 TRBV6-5 TGTGCCAGCAGCCCTTACCAGACAACCTACGAGCAGTACTTC CASSPYQTTYEQYF
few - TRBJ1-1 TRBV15 TGTGCCACCAGCAGGGGTGTGGGAACTGAAGCTTTCTTT CATSRGVGTEAFF
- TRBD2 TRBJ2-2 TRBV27 TGTGCCAGCAGTTTATCCCGTAAGGGACTAGCGGGAGATACCGGGGAGCTGTTTTTT CASSLSRKGLAGDTGELFF
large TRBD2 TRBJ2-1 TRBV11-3 TGTGCCAGCAGCTTGGCGGGAGCATTGGATGAGCAGTTCTTC CASSLAGALDEQFF
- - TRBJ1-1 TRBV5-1 TGCGCCAGCAGCTTGAAGGGAGGTGGGAACACTGAAGCTTTCTTT CASSLKGGGNTEAFF
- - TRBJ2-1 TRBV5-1 TGCGCCAGCAGCTTTCGGACCGTGGATGAGCAGTTCTTC CASSFRTVDEQFF
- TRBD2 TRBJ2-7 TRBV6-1 TGTGCCAGCAGACGACTAGCAATGCACGAGCAGTACTTC CASRRLAMHEQYF